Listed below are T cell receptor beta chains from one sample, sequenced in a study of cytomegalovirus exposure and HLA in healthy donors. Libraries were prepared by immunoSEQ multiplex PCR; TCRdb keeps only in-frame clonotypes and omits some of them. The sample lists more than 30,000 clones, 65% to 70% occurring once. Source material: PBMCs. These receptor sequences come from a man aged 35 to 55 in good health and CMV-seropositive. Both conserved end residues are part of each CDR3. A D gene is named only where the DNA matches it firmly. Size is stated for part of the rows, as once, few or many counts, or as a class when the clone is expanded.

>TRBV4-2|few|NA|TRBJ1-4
TGTGCCAGCAGCCAAACACAAGTAACTAATGAAAAACTGTTTTTT
CASSQTQVTNEKLFF
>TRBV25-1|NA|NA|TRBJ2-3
TGTGCCAGCAGTGAATCGTTAGGGGTCGGGACGCAGTATTTT
CASSESLGVGTQYF
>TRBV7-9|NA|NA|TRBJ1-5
TGTGCCAGCAGCCCACAGGGAGGCAATCAGCCCCAGCATTTT
CASSPQGGNQPQHF
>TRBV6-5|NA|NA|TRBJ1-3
TGTGCCAGCAGTTACTCAGCTGGCTCTGGAAACACCATATATTTT
CASSYSAGSGNTIYF
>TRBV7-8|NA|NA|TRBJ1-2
TGTGCCAGCAGCTCCGCCGAGGCAACTCCCTTTCGGGGCTACACCTTC
CASSSAEATPFRGYTF
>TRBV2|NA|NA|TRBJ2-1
TGTGCCAGCAACCGACGCCAGGGTCGAGACAATGAGCAGTTCTTC
CASNRRQGRDNEQFF
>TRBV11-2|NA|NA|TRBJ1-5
TGTGCCAGCAGCTTCAACAGGCTTACGCCCCAGCATTTT
CASSFNRLTPQHF
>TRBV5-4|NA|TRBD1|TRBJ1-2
TGTGCCAGCAGCTTGGAGGGGGCAGGGGGCTATGGCTACACCTTC
CASSLEGAGGYGYTF
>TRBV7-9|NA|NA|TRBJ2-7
TGTGCCAGCAGCATCAACAGACAGGTCCACGAGCAGTACTTC
CASSINRQVHEQYF
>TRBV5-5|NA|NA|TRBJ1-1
TGTGCCAGCAGCTTGGCCCGCACTGAAGCTTTCTTT
CASSLARTEAFF
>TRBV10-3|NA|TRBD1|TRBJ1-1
TGTGCCACCCAAGGAGGGACAGGGGGCGTAGGGACTGAAGCTTTCTTT
CATQGGTGGVGTEAFF
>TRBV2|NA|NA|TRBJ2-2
TGTGCCAGCAGGTGGGGGGGCGCCGGCACCGGGGAGCTGTTTTTT
CASRWGGAGTGELFF
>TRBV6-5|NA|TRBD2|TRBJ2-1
TGTGCCAGCAGCAGGCGGGGGGGTGGGTACAATGAGCAGTTCTTC
CASSRRGGGYNEQFF
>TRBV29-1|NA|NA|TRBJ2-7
TGCAGCGTTGGTGGCAGTAGCATGCAGTACTTC
CSVGGSSMQYF
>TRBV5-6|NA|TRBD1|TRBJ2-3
TGTGCCAGCAGACGCACAGGGGGTACAGATACGCAGTATTTT
CASRRTGGTDTQYF
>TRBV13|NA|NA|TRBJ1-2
TGTGCCAGCAGCCAACGGGGTGAAGAATACTATGGCTACACCTTC
CASSQRGEEYYGYTF
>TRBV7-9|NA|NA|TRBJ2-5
TGTGCCAGCAGCTTAGCGCTGAGCGGACCCCAGTACTTC
CASSLALSGPQYF
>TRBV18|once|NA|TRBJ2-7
TGTGCCAGCTCACCGGCCCGGGACACCCGTGACGAGCAGTACTTC
CASSPARDTRDEQYF
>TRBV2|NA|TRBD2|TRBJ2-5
TGTGCCAGCAAGCGGGGGGAGCAAGAGACCCAGTACTTC
CASKRGEQETQYF
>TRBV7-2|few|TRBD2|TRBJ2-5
TGTGCCAGCAGCTCGTTCCCGGTTCGGCGGGGGGGCCCAGAGACCCAGTACTTC
CASSSFPVRRGGPETQYF
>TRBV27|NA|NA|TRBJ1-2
TGTGCCAGCAGATCGGACAGCACTACTAACTATGGCTACACCTTC
CASRSDSTTNYGYTF
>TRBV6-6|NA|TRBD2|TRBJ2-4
TGTGCCAGCGGGTCGGGGGGGTCAGCCAAAAACATTCAGTACTTC
CASGSGGSAKNIQYF
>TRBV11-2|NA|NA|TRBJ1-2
TGTGCCAGCAGCGAGGAGGGCAATGGCTACACCTTC
CASSEEGNGYTF
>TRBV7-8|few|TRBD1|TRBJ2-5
TGTGCCAGCAGCTTAGGGGGCAGGGGGCAAATTCAAGAGACCCAGTACTTC
CASSLGGRGQIQETQYF
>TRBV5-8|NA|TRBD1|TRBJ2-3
TGTGCCAGCAGCGACACCGGGACAGGGACAGATACGCAGTATTTT
CASSDTGTGTDTQYF
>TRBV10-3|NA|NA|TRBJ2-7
TGTGCCATCAGTGAGTCGAGCTACGAGCAGTACTTC
CAISESSYEQYF
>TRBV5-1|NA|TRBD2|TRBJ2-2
TGCGCCAGCAGCCCCCCGGGACTAGCGGGGACCGGGGAGCTGTTTTTT
CASSPPGLAGTGELFF
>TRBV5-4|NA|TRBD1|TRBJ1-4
TGCGCCAGCAGACCCGGGACAGGGGCTGAAAAACTGTTTTTT
CASRPGTGAEKLFF
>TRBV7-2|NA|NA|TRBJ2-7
TGTGCCAGCAGCTCGTTTTCCTACGAGCAGTACTTC
CASSSFSYEQYF
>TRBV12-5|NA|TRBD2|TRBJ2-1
TGTGCTAGTGGTCCAACTAGCGGGGCCCCCAGCTCCTACAATGAGCAGTTCTTC
CASGPTSGAPSSYNEQFF
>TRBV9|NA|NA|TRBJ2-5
TGTGCCAGCAGCGGGGGAACTAGTAGAGAGACCCAGTACTTC
CASSGGTSRETQYF
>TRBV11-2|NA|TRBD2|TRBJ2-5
TGTGCCAGCAGCCCCCGTGGTAGCGGGGGAGCTAAAGAGACCCAGTACTTC
CASSPRGSGGAKETQYF
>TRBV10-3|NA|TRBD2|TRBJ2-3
TGTGCCATCAGGCTAGCGGGGGAGGTGGATACGCAGTATTTT
CAIRLAGEVDTQYF
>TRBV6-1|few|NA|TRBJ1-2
TGTGCCAGCAGTGTCGGGGGGCGAAGGTATGGCTACACCTTC
CASSVGGRRYGYTF
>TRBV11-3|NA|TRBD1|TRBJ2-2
TGTGCCAGCCAGGGGGCAGGCCTTACCGGGGAGCTGTTTTTT
CASQGAGLTGELFF
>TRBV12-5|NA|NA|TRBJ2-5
TGTGCTAGTGGTTTTATTGTGGAGACCCAGTACTTC
CASGFIVETQYF